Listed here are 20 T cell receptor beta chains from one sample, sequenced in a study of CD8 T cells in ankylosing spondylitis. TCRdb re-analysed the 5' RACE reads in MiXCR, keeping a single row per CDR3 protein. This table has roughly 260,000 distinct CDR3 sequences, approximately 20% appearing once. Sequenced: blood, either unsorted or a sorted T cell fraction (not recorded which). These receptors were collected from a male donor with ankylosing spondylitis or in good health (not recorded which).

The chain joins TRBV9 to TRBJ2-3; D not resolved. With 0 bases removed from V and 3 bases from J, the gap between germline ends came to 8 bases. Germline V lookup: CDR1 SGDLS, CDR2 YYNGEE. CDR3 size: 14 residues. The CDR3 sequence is CASSVAQITDTQYF. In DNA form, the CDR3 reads TGTGCCAGCAGCGTAGCACAGATTACAGATACGCAGTATTTT.

In DNA form, the CDR3 reads TGCGCCAGCAGCCAACTACAGGGCCGGGAGCTGTTTTTT. This translates into CASSQLQGRELFF. This chain uses TRBV4-1 with TRBJ2-2; tentatively, D is TRBD1 (6 bases). The CDR3 is 13 amino acids. The V end was cut by 2 bases, the J end by 9 bases, with 10 bases between. Germline values: CDR1 MGHRA, CDR2 YSYEKL.

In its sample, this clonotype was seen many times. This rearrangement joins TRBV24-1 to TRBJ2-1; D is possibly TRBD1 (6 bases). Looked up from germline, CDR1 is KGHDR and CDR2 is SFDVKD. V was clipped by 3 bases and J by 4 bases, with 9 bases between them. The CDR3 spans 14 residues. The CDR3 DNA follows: TGTGCCACCAGTGATACAGGGCTGTACAATGAGCAGTTCTTC. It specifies CATSDTGLYNEQFF.

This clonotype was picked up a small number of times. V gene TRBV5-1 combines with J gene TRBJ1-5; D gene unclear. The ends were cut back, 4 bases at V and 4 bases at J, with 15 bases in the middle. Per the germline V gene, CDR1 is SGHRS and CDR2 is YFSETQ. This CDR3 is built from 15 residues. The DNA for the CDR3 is TGCGCCAGCAGCCCGGAGCCGGACGGGAATCAGCCCCAGCATTTT. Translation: CASSPEPDGNQPQHF. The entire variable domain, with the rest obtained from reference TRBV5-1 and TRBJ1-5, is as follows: KAGVTQTPRYLIKTRGQQVTLSCSPISGHRSVSWYQQTPGQGLQFLFEYFSETQRNKGNFPGRFSGRQFSNSRSEMNVSTLELGDSALYLCASSPEPDGNQPQHFGDGTRLSIL.

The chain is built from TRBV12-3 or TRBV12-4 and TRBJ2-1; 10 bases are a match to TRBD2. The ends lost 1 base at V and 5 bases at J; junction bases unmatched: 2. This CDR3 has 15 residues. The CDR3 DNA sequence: TGTGCCAGCAGTTTAGTAGCGGGGGGCAACAATGAGCAGTTCTTC. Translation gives CASSLVAGGNNEQFF.

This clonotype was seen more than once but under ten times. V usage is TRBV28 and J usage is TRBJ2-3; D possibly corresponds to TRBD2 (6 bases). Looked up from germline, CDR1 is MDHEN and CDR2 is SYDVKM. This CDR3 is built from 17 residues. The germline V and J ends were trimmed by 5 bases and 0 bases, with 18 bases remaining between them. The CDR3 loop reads CASSPNRGTPSTDTQYF. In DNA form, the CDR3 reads TGTGCCAGCAGTCCCAATCGGGGGACCCCTAGCACAGATACGCAGTATTTT.

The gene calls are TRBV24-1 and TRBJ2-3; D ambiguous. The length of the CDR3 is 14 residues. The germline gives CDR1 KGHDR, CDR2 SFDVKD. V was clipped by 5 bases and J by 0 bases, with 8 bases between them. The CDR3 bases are TGTGCCACCAGTGGTTCCCGGAGCACAGATACGCAGTATTTT. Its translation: CATSGSRSTDTQYF.

CDR3 in DNA: TGCGCCAGCAGCACCGGACAGGGGAGGCTGTTTTTT. It is translated as CASSTGQGRLFF. The V and J genes are TRBV5-1 and TRBJ2-2; TRBD1 matches at 9 bases. Germline CDR1 reads SGHRS; CDR2 reads YFSETQ. The CDR3 is 12 amino acids. Losses at the gene ends were 4 bases for V and 13 bases for J; bases not matched to a gene: 5.

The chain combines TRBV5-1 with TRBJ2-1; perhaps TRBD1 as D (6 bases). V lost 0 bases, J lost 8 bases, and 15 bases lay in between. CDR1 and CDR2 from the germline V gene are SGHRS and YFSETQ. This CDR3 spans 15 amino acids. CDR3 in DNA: TGCGCCAGCAGCTTGGCCCTAGGACAGTTCGATGAGCAGTTCTTC. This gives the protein CASSLALGQFDEQFF.

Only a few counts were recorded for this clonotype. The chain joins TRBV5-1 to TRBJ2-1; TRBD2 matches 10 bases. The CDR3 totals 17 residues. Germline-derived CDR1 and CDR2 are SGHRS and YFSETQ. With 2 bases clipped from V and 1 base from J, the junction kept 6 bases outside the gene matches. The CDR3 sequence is CASSLTTSGFSYNEQFF. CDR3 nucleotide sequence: TGCGCCAGCAGCTTAACGACTAGCGGGTTTTCCTACAATGAGCAGTTCTTC.

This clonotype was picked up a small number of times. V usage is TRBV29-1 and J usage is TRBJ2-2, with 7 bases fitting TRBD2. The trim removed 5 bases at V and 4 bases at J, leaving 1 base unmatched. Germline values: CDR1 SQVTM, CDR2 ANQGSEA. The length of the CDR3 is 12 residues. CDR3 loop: CSVPGGTGELFF. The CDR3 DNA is TGCAGCGTTCCGGGGGGCACCGGGGAGCTGTTTTTT.

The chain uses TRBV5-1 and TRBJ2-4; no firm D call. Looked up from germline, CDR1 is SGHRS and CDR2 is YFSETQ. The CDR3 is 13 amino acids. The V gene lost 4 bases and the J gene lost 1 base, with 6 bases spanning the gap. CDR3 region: CASSPVAKNIQYF. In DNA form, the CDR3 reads TGCGCCAGCAGCCCGGTGGCCAAAAACATTCAGTACTTC. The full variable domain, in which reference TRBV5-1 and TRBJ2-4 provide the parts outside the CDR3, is KAGVTQTPRYLIKTRGQQVTLSCSPISGHRSVSWYQQTPGQGLQFLFEYFSETQRNKGNFPGRFSGRQFSNSRSEMNVSTLELGDSALYLCASSPVAKNIQYFGAGTRLSVL.

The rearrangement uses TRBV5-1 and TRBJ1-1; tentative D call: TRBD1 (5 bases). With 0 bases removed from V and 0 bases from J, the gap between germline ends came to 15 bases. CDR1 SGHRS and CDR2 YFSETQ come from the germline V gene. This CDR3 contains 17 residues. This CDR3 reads CASSLGGVGVLNTEAFF. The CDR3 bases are TGCGCCAGCAGCTTGGGGGGGGTTGGGGTTCTGAACACTGAAGCTTTCTTT.

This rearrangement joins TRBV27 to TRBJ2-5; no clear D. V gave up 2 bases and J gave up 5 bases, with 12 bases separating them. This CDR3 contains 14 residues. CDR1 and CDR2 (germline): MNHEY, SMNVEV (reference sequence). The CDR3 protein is CASSLTALGETQYF. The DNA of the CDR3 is TGTGCCAGCAGTTTAACCGCTCTAGGGGAGACCCAGTACTTC.

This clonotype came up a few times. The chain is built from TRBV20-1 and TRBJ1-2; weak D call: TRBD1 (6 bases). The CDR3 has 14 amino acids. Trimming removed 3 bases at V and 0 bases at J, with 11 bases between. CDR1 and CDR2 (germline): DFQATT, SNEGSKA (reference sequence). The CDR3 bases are TGCAGTGCTAGGGCCGGACAGACTAACTATGGCTACACCTTC. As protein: CSARAGQTNYGYTF.

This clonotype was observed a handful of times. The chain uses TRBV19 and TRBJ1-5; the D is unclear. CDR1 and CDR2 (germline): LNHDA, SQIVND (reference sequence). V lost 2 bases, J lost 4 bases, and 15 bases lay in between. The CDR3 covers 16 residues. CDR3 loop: CASSIIPGRSNQPQHF. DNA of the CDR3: TGTGCCAGTAGTATAATTCCCGGAAGGAGTAATCAGCCCCAGCATTTT.

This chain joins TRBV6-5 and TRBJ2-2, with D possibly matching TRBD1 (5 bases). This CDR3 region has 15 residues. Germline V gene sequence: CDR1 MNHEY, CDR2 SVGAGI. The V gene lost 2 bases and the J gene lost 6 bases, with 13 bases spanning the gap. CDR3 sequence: CASSYGSGKAGELFF. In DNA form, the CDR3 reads TGTGCCAGCAGTTACGGGTCAGGGAAAGCCGGGGAGCTGTTTTTT.

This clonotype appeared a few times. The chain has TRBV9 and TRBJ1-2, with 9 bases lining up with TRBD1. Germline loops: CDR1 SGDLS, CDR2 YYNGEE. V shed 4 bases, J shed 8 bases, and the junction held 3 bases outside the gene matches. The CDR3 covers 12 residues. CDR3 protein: CASSRDRDGYTF. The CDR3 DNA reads TGTGCCAGCAGCCGGGACAGGGACGGCTACACCTTC.

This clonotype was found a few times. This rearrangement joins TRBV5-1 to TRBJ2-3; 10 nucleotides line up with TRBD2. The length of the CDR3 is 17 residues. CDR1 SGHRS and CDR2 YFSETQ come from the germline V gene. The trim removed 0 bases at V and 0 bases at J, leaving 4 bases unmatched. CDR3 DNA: TGCGCCAGCAGCTTGGCAACTAGCGGGGCTAGCACAGATACGCAGTATTTT. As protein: CASSLATSGASTDTQYF.

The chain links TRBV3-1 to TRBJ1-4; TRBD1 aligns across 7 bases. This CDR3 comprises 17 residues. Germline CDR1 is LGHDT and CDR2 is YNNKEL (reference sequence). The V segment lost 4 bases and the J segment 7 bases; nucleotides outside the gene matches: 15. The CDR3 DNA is TGTGCCAGCAGCCCAGACCGACAGGGACCGGCTGGTGAAAAACTGTTTTTT. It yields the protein CASSPDRQGPAGEKLFF.